The clone carrying this T cell receptor (beta chain) was seen once. What it recognizes is unknown. A read error is possible here, since a much larger clone lies one base away. Amplification of TCR beta CDR3 regions was performed using RNA transcripts as template. The study used the HTBI primer set for a first-round RT-PCR of the TCR CDR3. TCRdb redid the calling of the multiplex PCR reads with MiXCR, one entry per CDR3 protein. The sample shows some 600,000 distinct CDR3 sequences, roughly 50% of them seen only once. The source of the sample is a study of T cells in Graves' hyperthyroidism and ophthalmopathy. Newly diagnosed patients aged 18 to 65 had hyperthyroidism of under 2 months' duration. Thyroid ultrasound and orbital computed tomography, with clinical symptoms and serum thyroxine and TRAb, informed diagnoses. The CDR3 loop spans 15 amino acids. Per the germline V gene, CDR1 is MGHDK and CDR2 is SYGVNS.

Broader study findings: A model of 13 V-J pairs discriminated ophthalmopathy from stable hyperthyroidism. Among thyroid clonotypes expanded above 0.001, most also appeared in blood.

Sequencing used peripheral blood or thyroid tissue (not recorded which). The chain couples TRBV25-1 to TRBJ1-2; maybe TRBD1 (5 bases). The TCR was taken from a woman aged 18-35 years with Graves' hyperthyroidism. The CDR3 is CASSNSAGTNYGCTF. The CDR3 nucleotides are TGTGCCAGCAGTAACTCGGCAGGGACTAACTATGGCTGCACCTTC.